This T cell receptor beta chain derives from a study of T cell repertoires in cytomegalovirus infection. This clonotype has just a few counts. The antigen remains undetermined. Per the germline V gene, CDR1 is SEHNR and CDR2 is FQNEAQ (reference sequence). Deletions cut 3 bases from V and 6 bases from J, with 2 bases between. The CDR3 runs to 10 residues. MiXCR, applied by TCRdb to the reads, yields one record per CDR3 protein. The repertoire consists of fewer than 850,000 distinct CDR3 sequences, with approximately 32% occurring once and the leading ten covering around 13%. V gene TRBV7-9 combines with J gene TRBJ1-1, with D unresolved. The input for sequencing was cultured CD8+ T cells from PBMCs, taken from culture after CMV antigen stimulation. The receptor was isolated from a human donor in good health (CMV status not recorded). Some clones in this sample may be carry-over from other donors' samples. CDR3 DNA: TGTGCCAGCAGCTTCCCTGAAGCTTTCTTT. Its translation is CASSFPEAFF.